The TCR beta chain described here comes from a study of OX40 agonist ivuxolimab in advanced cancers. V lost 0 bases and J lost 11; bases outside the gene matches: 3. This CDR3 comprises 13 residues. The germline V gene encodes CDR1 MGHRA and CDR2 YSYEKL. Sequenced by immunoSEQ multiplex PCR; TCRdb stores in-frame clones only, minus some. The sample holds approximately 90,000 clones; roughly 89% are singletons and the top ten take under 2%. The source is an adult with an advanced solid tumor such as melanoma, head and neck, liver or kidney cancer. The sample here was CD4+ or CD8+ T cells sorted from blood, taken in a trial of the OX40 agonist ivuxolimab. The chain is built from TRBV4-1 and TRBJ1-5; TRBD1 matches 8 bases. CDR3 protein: CASSQETGGAQHF. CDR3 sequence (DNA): TGCGCCAGCAGCCAAGAAACAGGGGGGGCCCAGCATTTT.